These 11 T cell receptor beta chains were all obtained from the same sample, sequenced in a study of post-analysis software for immune sequencing data. These receptors have no identified antigens. cDNA libraries for TCR beta contained unique molecular identifiers. TCRdb passed the PCR reads through MiXCR, listing each CDR3 protein once. This repertoire shows approximately 630,000 distinct CDR3 sequences, 55% to 60% found once; its top ten account for about 11%. Study outcomes and limitations: Patients used a handful of TRBV segments, including TRBV5-6, TRBV5-1 and TRBV20-1, more often than controls.

The source material was blood. These TCRs come from a girl aged 2-10 years with multiple sclerosis.

CDR3 bases: TGTGCCAGCAGCTCTAGAGGGGGTGTAAGGAAGTTCTTC. Encoded protein: CASSSRGGVRKFF. The rearrangement uses TRBV7-9 and TRBJ2-1; the D gene is possibly TRBD1 (6 bases). The CDR3 has 13 residues. Germline CDR1 and CDR2: SEHNR and FQNEAQ (reference sequence). The V gene lost 4 bases and the J gene lost 14 bases, with 18 bases spanning the gap. Full variable domain (remainder filled in from reference TRBV7-9 and TRBJ2-1): DTGVSQNPRHKITKRGQNVTFRCDPISEHNRLYWYRQTLGQGPEFLTYFQNEAQLEKSRLLSDRFSAERPKGSFSTLEIQRTEQGDSAMYLCASSSRGGVRKFFGPGTRLTVL.

This clonotype turned up a few times. The chain has TRBV20-1 and TRBJ2-3; D perhaps matches TRBD2 (6 bases). Germline V CDR1 and CDR2: DFQATT, SNEGSKA (reference sequence). The CDR3 contains 11 residues. CDR3 DNA sequence: TGCAGCGGGACTTTCACAGATACGCAGTATTTT. It yields the protein CSGTFTDTQYF.

The chain uses TRBV6-2 or TRBV6-3 and TRBJ2-1; 8 bases agree with TRBD1. The CDR3 covers 15 residues. Trimming took 5 bases from V and 1 from J; bases not matched to a gene: 4. The germline CDR1 and CDR2 sequences are MNHEY and SVGEGT. CDR3 amino acids: CASSPGGLSYNEQFF. The CDR3 nucleotides read TGTGCCAGCAGTCCAGGGGGCCTGTCCTACAATGAGCAGTTCTTC.

The CDR3 spells CASSCVGDRTYEQYF. For the CDR3, the DNA is TGTGCCAGCAGCTGCGTCGGGGACAGAACCTACGAGCAGTACTTC. V gene TRBV7-2 combines with J gene TRBJ2-7; 7 positions agree with TRBD1. V lost 4 bases, J lost 2 bases, and 8 bases stayed unmatched. The CDR3 has 15 residues. CDR1 is SGHTA, CDR2 FQGNSA, per germline. Drawing the rest from reference TRBV7-2 and TRBJ2-7, the complete variable domain is GAGVSQSPSNKVTEKGKDVELRCDPISGHTALYWYRQSLGQGLEFLIYFQGNSAPDKSGLPSDRFSAERTGGSVSTLTIQRTQQEDSAVYLCASSCVGDRTYEQYFGPGTRLTVT.

Regarding this clonotype: The junction differs from germline at one of its ends, possibly a read error. V and J are TRBV7-2 and TRBJ2-1; TRBD1 matches 8 bases. Germline CDR1 reads SGHTA; CDR2 reads FQGNSA. CDR3 length equals 16 residues. The CDR3 DNA is TGTGCCAGTAGCTTAGGGTGGACAGGGCGGGGCAATGAGCAGTTCTTC. It is translated as CASSLGWTGRGNEQFF.

V usage is TRBV18 and J usage is TRBJ1-2; D perhaps matches TRBD1 (5 bases). In germline, CDR1 is KGHSH, CDR2 LQKENI. This CDR3 contains 13 residues. Trimming removed 3 bases from V and 7 bases from J, with 12 bases in between. The CDR3 DNA reads as TGTGCCAGCTCACCTCAGGGAGGCCCTGGCTACACCTTC. Translation: CASSPQGGPGYTF.

The chain is built from TRBV5-5 and TRBJ2-1, with D maybe TRBD2 (5 bases). The germline gives CDR1 SGHKS, CDR2 YYEKEE (reference sequence). This CDR3 has 15 amino acids. V was pared by 0 bases and J by 10 bases, with 17 bases between. In DNA, the CDR3 is TGTGCCAGCAGCTTGGGGCGACGGGGATTAAGGGAGCAGTTCTTC. It yields the protein CASSLGRRGLREQFF.

In its sample, this clonotype was seen a few times. This chain links TRBV4-2 with TRBJ2-5; TRBD2 aligns across 14 bases. This CDR3 contains 19 residues. Trimming took 4 bases from V and 2 from J; bases not matched to a gene: 12. Germline-derived CDR1 and CDR2 are LGHNA and YNFKEQ. The CDR3 sequence is CASSLGTSGGRRGQETQYF. The CDR3 DNA is TGTGCCAGCAGCCTTGGGACTAGCGGGGGCCGCCGGGGGCAAGAGACCCAGTACTTC.

The chain couples TRBV29-1 to TRBJ2-1; either TRBD1 or TRBD2 may supply D (5 bases each). In germline, CDR1 is SQVTM, CDR2 ANQGSEA. V was pared by 7 bases and J by 12 bases, with 16 bases between. The CDR3 extends over 11 amino acids. CDR3 amino acids: CSAGGSGWQFF. The CDR3 nucleotides are TGCAGCGCTGGGGGAAGCGGATGGCAGTTCTTC.

This clonotype appeared a single time. The chain joins TRBV6-5 to TRBJ2-3, with TRBD1 as a possible D gene (6 bases). The CDR3 sequence is 18 residues long. The V gene lost 4 bases and the J gene lost 2 bases, with 22 bases spanning the gap. The germline CDR1 and CDR2 sequences are MNHEY and SVGAGI. CDR3 region: CASSSSRDKGVHTDTQYF. The CDR3, as DNA: TGTGCCAGCAGTTCGTCCCGGGACAAAGGCGTCCACACAGATACGCAGTATTTT.

J is TRBJ2-4 and V is TRBV4-1; 9 bases fit TRBD2. The end of the DNA is better explained by TRBJ2-7, so the J call may be wrong. The CDR3 has 14 amino acids. Looked up from germline, CDR1 is MGHRA and CDR2 is YSYEKL. CDR3 sequence reads: CASSQVAGAVEQYF. CDR3 DNA: TGCGCCAGCAGCCAGGTAGCGGGAGCGGTCGAGCAGTACTTC.